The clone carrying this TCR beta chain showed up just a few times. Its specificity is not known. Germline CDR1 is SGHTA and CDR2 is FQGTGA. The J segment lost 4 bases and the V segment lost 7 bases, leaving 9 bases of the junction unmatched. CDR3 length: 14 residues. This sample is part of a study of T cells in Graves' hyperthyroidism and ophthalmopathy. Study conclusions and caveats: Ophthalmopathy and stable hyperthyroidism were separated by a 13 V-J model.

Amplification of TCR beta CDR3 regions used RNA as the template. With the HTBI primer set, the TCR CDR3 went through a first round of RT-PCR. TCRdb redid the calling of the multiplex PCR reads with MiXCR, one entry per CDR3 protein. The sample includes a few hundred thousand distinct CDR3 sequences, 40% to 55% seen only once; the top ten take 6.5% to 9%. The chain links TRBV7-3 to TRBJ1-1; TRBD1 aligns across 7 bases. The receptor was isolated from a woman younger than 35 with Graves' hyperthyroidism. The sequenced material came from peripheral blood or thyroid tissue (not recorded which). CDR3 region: CASTPDQGVTEAFF. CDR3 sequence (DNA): TGTGCCAGCACCCCCGACCAGGGGGTCACTGAAGCTTTCTTT.